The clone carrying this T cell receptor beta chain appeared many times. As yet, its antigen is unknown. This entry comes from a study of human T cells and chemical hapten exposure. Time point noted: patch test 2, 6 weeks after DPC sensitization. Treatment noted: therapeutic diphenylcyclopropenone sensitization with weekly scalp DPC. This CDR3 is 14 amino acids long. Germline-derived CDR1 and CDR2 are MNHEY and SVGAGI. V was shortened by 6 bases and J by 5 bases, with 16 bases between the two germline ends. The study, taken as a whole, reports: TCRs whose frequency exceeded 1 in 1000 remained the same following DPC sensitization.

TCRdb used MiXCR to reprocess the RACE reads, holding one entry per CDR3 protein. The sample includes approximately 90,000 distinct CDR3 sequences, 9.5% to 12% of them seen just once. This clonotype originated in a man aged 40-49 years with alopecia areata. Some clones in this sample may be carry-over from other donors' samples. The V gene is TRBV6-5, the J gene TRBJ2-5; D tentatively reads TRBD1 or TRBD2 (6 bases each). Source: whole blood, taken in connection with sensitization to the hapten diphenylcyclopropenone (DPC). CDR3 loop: CASSPGGLGETQYF. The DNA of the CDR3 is TGTGCCAGCAGCCCTGGGGGGCTCGGGGAGACCCAGTACTTC.